These 4 T cell receptor beta chains were sequenced from one sample in a study of neurological immune-mediated disorders. TCRdb reprocessed the 5' RACE reads with MiXCR, giving one entry per CDR3 protein. The table records 13,000 to 15,000 distinct CDR3 sequences, around 13% of them present only once. The material sequenced was CD8+ T cells from blood. Source of these receptors: a female donor with HTLV-1-associated myelopathy (HAM/TSP).

This clonotype has ten or more counts. The chain has TRBV11-2 and TRBJ1-2, with D possibly matching TRBD1 (6 bases). Germline V gene data show CDR1 as SGHAT and CDR2 as FQNNGV. With 3 bases removed from V and 4 bases from J, the gap between germline ends came to 15 bases. This CDR3 spans 15 amino acids. The DNA of the CDR3 is TGTGCCAGCAGCTTCGGTGGGGGGGCAGGCTATGGCTACACCTTC. Amino acids: CASSFGGGAGYGYTF.

This clonotype was recorded at least ten times. This chain joins TRBV6-2 or TRBV6-3 and TRBJ2-2; tentative D call: TRBD1 (5 bases). This CDR3 has 15 residues. Trimming left V 1 base short and J 4 bases short, with 10 bases between. The V gene's germline CDR1 is MNHEY and CDR2 SVGEGT. The CDR3 here is CASSYFQGGTGELFF. The CDR3 DNA sequence: TGTGCCAGCAGTTACTTCCAGGGCGGCACCGGGGAGCTGTTTTTT.

This clonotype was detected ten times or more. The chain uses TRBV21-1 and TRBJ2-7. TRBV21-1 is noted as a pseudogene. The CDR3 runs to 14 residues. CDR3 amino acids: CASSHGSRGNEQYF. The CDR3 DNA is TGTGCCAGCAGCCACGGTAGCCGCGGAAACGAGCAGTACTTC.

This clonotype was observed at least ten times. The CDR3 region has the DNA TGTGCCAGCAGTTTGGCACAGGAGGTAAGCGAGCAGTACTTC. Its protein is CASSLAQEVSEQYF. The rearrangement links TRBV27 to TRBJ2-7; D tentatively reads TRBD1 or TRBD2 (5 bases each). The CDR3 has 14 amino acids. V lost 3 bases and J 6 bases, leaving 15 bases between the germline ends. Per germline, CDR1 MNHEY and CDR2 SMNVEV (reference sequence).